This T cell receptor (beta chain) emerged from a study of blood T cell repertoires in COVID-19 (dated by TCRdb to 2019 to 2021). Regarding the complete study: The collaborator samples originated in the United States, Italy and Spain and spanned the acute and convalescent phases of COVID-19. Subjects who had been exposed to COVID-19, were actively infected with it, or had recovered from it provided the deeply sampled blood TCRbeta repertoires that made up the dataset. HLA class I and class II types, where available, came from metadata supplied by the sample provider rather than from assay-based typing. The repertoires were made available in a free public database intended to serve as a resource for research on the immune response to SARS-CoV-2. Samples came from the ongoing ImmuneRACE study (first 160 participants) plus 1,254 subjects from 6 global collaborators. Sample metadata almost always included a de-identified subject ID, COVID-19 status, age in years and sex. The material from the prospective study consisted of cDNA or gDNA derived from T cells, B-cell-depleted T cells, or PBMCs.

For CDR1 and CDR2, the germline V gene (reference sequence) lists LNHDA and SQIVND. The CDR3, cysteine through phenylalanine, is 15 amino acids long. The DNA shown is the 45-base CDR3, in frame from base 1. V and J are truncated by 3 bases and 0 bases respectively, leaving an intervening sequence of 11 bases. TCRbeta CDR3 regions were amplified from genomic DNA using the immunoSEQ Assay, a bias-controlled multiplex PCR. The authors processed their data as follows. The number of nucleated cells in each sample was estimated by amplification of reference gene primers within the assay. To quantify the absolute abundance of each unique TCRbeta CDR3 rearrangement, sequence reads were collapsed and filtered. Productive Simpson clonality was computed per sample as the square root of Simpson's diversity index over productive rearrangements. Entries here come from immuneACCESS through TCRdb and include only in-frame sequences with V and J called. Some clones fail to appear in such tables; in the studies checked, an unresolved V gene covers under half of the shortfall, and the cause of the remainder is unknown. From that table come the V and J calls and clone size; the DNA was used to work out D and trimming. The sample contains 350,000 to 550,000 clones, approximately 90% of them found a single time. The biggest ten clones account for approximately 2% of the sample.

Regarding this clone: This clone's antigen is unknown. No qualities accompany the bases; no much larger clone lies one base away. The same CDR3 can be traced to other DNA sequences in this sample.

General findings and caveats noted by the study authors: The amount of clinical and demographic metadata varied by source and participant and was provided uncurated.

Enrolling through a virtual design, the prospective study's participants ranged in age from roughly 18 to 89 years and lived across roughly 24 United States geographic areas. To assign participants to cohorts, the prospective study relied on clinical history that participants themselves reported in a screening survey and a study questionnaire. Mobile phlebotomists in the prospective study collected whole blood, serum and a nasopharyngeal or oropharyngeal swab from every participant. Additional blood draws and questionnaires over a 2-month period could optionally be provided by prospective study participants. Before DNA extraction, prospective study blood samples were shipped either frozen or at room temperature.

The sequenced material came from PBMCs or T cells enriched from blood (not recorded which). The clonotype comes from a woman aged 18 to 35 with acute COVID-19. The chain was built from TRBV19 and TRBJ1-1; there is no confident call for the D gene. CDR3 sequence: CASSIGGQLNTEAFF. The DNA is TGTGCCAGTAGTATTGGAGGGCAGCTGAACACTGAAGCTTTCTTT.